A selection of T cell receptor beta chains follows, all from one sample in a study of blood T cells in healthy people across ages. TCRdb re-analysed the 5' RACE reads in MiXCR, keeping a single row per CDR3 protein. The sample has approximately 1,700,000 distinct CDR3 sequences, roughly two fifths seen once; the top ten hold about 23%. Specimen: blood. These TCRs come from a human donor in good health. The CDR3 runs from the conserved cysteine through the conserved F or W. Each record gives: V gene, D gene, CDR3 length, clone size, J gene, CDR3 protein, CDR3 DNA. A D gene is named only where the DNA matches it firmly. The size field is filled for only some rows; it gives once, few, many or a size class.

v_call: TRBV7-9; d_call: NA; cdr3_length: 14; clone_size: NA; j_call: TRBJ1-2; cdr3_aa: CASSAWTENYGYTF; cdr3_nt: TGTGCCAGCAGCGCCTGGACGGAAAACTATGGCTACACCTTC
v_call: TRBV11-3; d_call: NA; cdr3_length: 14; clone_size: few; j_call: TRBJ1-3; cdr3_aa: CASSSGNAGNTIYF; cdr3_nt: TGTGCCAGCAGCTCTGGGAACGCTGGAAACACCATATATTTT
v_call: TRBV29-1; d_call: TRBD1; cdr3_length: 14; clone_size: NA; j_call: TRBJ1-1; cdr3_aa: CSVEETGVMTEAFF; cdr3_nt: TGCAGCGTTGAGGAGACAGGGGTGATGACTGAAGCTTTCTTT
v_call: TRBV12-3/TRBV12-4; d_call: TRBD1; cdr3_length: 15; clone_size: few; j_call: TRBJ2-1; cdr3_aa: CASTIGTGAYNEQFF; cdr3_nt: TGTGCCAGCACCATCGGGACAGGAGCTTACAATGAGCAGTTCTTC
v_call: TRBV4-2; d_call: NA; cdr3_length: 15; clone_size: NA; j_call: TRBJ2-5; cdr3_aa: CASSQDPHGQRTQYF; cdr3_nt: TGTGCCAGCAGCCAAGATCCGCACGGACAGCGAACCCAGTACTTC
v_call: TRBV5-5; d_call: NA; cdr3_length: 15; clone_size: many; j_call: TRBJ2-1; cdr3_aa: CASSFRDTQADEQFF; cdr3_nt: TGTGCCAGCAGCTTCCGGGACACCCAAGCCGATGAGCAGTTCTTC
v_call: TRBV27; d_call: NA; cdr3_length: 13; clone_size: NA; j_call: TRBJ1-4; cdr3_aa: CASSPDTNEKLFF; cdr3_nt: TGTGCCAGCAGTCCCGATACTAATGAAAAACTGTTTTTT
v_call: TRBV2; d_call: NA; cdr3_length: 12; clone_size: NA; j_call: TRBJ2-3; cdr3_aa: CASSEVSDTQYF; cdr3_nt: TGTGCCAGCAGTGAAGTGTCGGATACGCAGTATTTT
v_call: TRBV7-2; d_call: TRBD2; cdr3_length: 16; clone_size: NA; j_call: TRBJ2-5; cdr3_aa: CASSPSLSGGAETQYF; cdr3_nt: TGTGCCAGCAGCCCTAGTCTAAGCGGGGGGGCTGAGACCCAGTACTTC
v_call: TRBV6-2/TRBV6-3; d_call: NA; cdr3_length: 13; clone_size: NA; j_call: TRBJ2-2; cdr3_aa: CASSLRGQGELFF; cdr3_nt: TGTGCCAGCAGTCTGCGGGGTCAAGGGGAGCTGTTTTTT
v_call: TRBV10-3; d_call: NA; cdr3_length: 13; clone_size: NA; j_call: TRBJ1-1; cdr3_aa: CATTRLGSTEAFF; cdr3_nt: TGTGCCACCACCCGATTGGGATCCACTGAAGCTTTCTTT
v_call: TRBV7-3; d_call: TRBD1; cdr3_length: 12; clone_size: NA; j_call: TRBJ1-1; cdr3_aa: CASLGGTGKAFF; cdr3_nt: TGTGCCAGCCTGGGCGGGACAGGAAAAGCTTTCTTT
v_call: TRBV29-1; d_call: NA; cdr3_length: 12; clone_size: many; j_call: TRBJ2-1; cdr3_aa: CSVGSGVYEQFF; cdr3_nt: TGCAGCGTTGGTTCCGGGGTCTATGAGCAGTTCTTC
v_call: TRBV6-6; d_call: NA; cdr3_length: 14; clone_size: NA; j_call: TRBJ1-1; cdr3_aa: CASSYNTLGGVAFF; cdr3_nt: TGTGCCAGCAGTTACAATACGCTCGGGGGAGTCGCTTTCTTT
v_call: TRBV6-2/TRBV6-3; d_call: NA; cdr3_length: 17; clone_size: many; j_call: TRBJ2-1; cdr3_aa: CASNKKNRDTPYNEQFF; cdr3_nt: TGTGCCAGCAACAAGAAGAACCGGGACACTCCCTACAATGAGCAGTTCTTC
v_call: TRBV2; d_call: NA; cdr3_length: 12; clone_size: few; j_call: TRBJ2-7; cdr3_aa: CASTRESYEQYF; cdr3_nt: TGTGCCAGTACTAGGGAGAGCTACGAGCAGTACTTC
v_call: TRBV6-5; d_call: TRBD1; cdr3_length: 13; clone_size: NA; j_call: TRBJ1-1; cdr3_aa: CASSADRGGNTFF; cdr3_nt: TGTGCCAGCAGTGCGGACAGGGGCGGAAATACTTTCTTT
v_call: TRBV12-3/TRBV12-4; d_call: NA; cdr3_length: 15; clone_size: once; j_call: TRBJ2-1; cdr3_aa: CASSFLSRSYNEQFF; cdr3_nt: TGTGCCAGCAGTTTTCTTTCCCGATCCTACAATGAGCAGTTCTTC
v_call: TRBV6-2/TRBV6-3; d_call: NA; cdr3_length: 12; clone_size: NA; j_call: TRBJ1-2; cdr3_aa: CAIHGGNYGYTF; cdr3_nt: TGTGCCATCCACGGAGGGAACTATGGCTACACCTTC
v_call: TRBV11-2; d_call: TRBD1; cdr3_length: 14; clone_size: many; j_call: TRBJ2-7; cdr3_aa: CASSLEAGGREQYF; cdr3_nt: TGTGCCAGCAGCTTAGAAGCAGGGGGCAGGGAGCAGTACTTC
v_call: TRBV7-3; d_call: TRBD1; cdr3_length: 14; clone_size: few; j_call: TRBJ2-7; cdr3_aa: CASSSQGFENEQYF; cdr3_nt: TGTGCCAGCAGCTCACAGGGGTTCGAGAACGAGCAGTACTTC
v_call: TRBV21-1; d_call: NA; cdr3_length: 17; clone_size: NA; j_call: TRBJ1-1; cdr3_aa: CSDPREQGGPWDTEAFF; cdr3_nt: TGTTCCGACCCAAGGGAACAGGGGGGTCCTTGGGACACTGAAGCTTTCTTT
v_call: TRBV7-9; d_call: NA; cdr3_length: 14; clone_size: few; j_call: TRBJ1-2; cdr3_aa: CASSLGGPRNGYTF; cdr3_nt: TGTGCCAGCAGCTTGGGGGGACCCAGGAATGGCTACACCTTC
v_call: TRBV10-3; d_call: TRBD1; cdr3_length: 14; clone_size: few; j_call: TRBJ1-2; cdr3_aa: CAISERGQKYGYTF; cdr3_nt: TGTGCCATCAGTGAAAGGGGACAGAAGTATGGCTACACCTTC
v_call: TRBV24-1; d_call: NA; cdr3_length: 13; clone_size: few; j_call: TRBJ2-1; cdr3_aa: CATSEVTRPTQFF; cdr3_nt: TGTGCCACCAGTGAGGTAACAAGGCCTACCCAGTTCTTC
v_call: TRBV13; d_call: NA; cdr3_length: 15; clone_size: few; j_call: TRBJ2-7; cdr3_aa: CASRLQGAKGYEQYF; cdr3_nt: TGTGCCAGCAGGCTTCAGGGAGCAAAGGGCTACGAGCAGTACTTC
v_call: TRBV7-7; d_call: NA; cdr3_length: 15; clone_size: few; j_call: TRBJ1-5; cdr3_aa: CASMDSGGRDQPQHF; cdr3_nt: TGTGCTAGCATGGATTCGGGGGGCAGGGATCAGCCCCAGCATTTT
v_call: TRBV12-3/TRBV12-4; d_call: NA; cdr3_length: 16; clone_size: many; j_call: TRBJ2-1; cdr3_aa: CASRPRTHLTYNEQFF; cdr3_nt: TGTGCCAGCAGACCCCGGACCCATCTTACCTACAATGAGCAGTTCTTC